This TCR beta chain was retrieved from a study of CD8+CD57+ T cells in acquired aplastic anemia. Study in general: Yields of DNA that came from sorted CD4+ and CD8+ cells averaged approximately 3.5 ug. There were roughly 11 million reads, on average, for CD4+ cells from healthy donors.

The template used for profiling TCR beta VDJ and CDR3 was genomic DNA. Using its own MiXCR run on the reads, TCRdb lists one record per CDR3 protein. The repertoire holds approximately 160,000 distinct CDR3 sequences, with around 40% as singletons. In its sample, this clonotype was seen once. What it binds is not known. The CDR3 sequence is 13 residues long. The germline CDR1 and CDR2 sequences are SGHTA and FQGTGA. Trimming removed 3 bases from V and 2 bases from J, with 6 bases in between. Notes on the study in general: It was found that under 30 CD8+ CDR3 sequences were shared between patients and controls. Patients and controls had CD8+ Simpson's diversity values that were not significantly distinct.

This chain links TRBV7-3 with TRBJ2-3; D ambiguous. What was sequenced was sorted CD4+, CD8+, or CD8+CD57+ T cells (not recorded which) from PBMCs. This receptor was obtained from a human donor in good health. CDR3 in DNA: TGTGCCAGCAGCTTGAGTACCACAGATACGCAGTATTTT. Translation gives CASSLSTTDTQYF.